A selection of T cell receptor beta chains follows, all from one sample in a study of shared clonotypes between healthy human individuals. Produced via immunoSEQ multiplex PCR; TCRdb's table is partial and in-frame only. The sample lists about 1,800,000 clones, approximately 94% occurring once. Sequenced: naive CD8+ T cells sorted from blood. These receptors came from a man between 18 and 35 years old in good health. Each CDR3 is given with its conserved first and last residue. A D gene is named only where the DNA matches it firmly. Where a row states a size, it is once, few, many or the class of an expanded clone; other rows omit it.

v_gene: TRBV11-2; d_gene: -; j_gene: TRBJ1-1; abundance: -; CDR3aa: CASSLVRGTEAFF; CDR3nt: TGTGCCAGCAGCTTAGTGCGAGGCACTGAAGCTTTCTTT
v_gene: TRBV19; d_gene: TRBD2; j_gene: TRBJ2-7; abundance: -; CDR3aa: CASSINLAGAGYEQYF; CDR3nt: TGTGCCAGTAGTATCAATCTAGCGGGAGCTGGGTACGAGCAGTACTTC
v_gene: TRBV4-1; d_gene: -; j_gene: TRBJ2-2; abundance: -; CDR3aa: CASSQGAGTFYTGELFF; CDR3nt: TGCGCCAGCAGCCAAGGGGCCGGGACATTCTACACCGGGGAGCTGTTTTTT
v_gene: TRBV9; d_gene: TRBD2; j_gene: TRBJ2-2; abundance: -; CDR3aa: CASSSGGGTELFF; CDR3nt: TGTGCCAGCAGCTCGGGAGGGGGAACGGAGCTGTTTTTT
v_gene: TRBV11-2; d_gene: -; j_gene: TRBJ2-1; abundance: -; CDR3aa: CASSPEIGSYNEQFF; CDR3nt: TGTGCCAGCAGCCCGGAGATCGGCTCCTACAATGAGCAGTTCTTC
v_gene: TRBV2; d_gene: -; j_gene: TRBJ2-4; abundance: -; CDR3aa: CASSEGLGAKNIQYF; CDR3nt: TGTGCCAGCAGTGAGGGACTTGGAGCCAAAAACATTCAGTACTTC
v_gene: TRBV7-3; d_gene: TRBD1; j_gene: TRBJ2-1; abundance: -; CDR3aa: CASSSTGGLYNEQFF; CDR3nt: TGTGCCAGCAGCTCGACAGGGGGCCTTTACAATGAGCAGTTCTTC
v_gene: TRBV5-1; d_gene: TRBD2; j_gene: TRBJ2-1; abundance: -; CDR3aa: CASSSGGPSYNEQFF; CDR3nt: TGCGCCAGCAGCTCGGGGGGGCCCTCCTACAATGAGCAGTTCTTC
v_gene: TRBV4-1; d_gene: -; j_gene: TRBJ2-3; abundance: -; CDR3aa: CASSQDGPDTQYF; CDR3nt: TGCGCCAGCAGCCAAGATGGGCCAGATACGCAGTATTTT
v_gene: TRBV6-6; d_gene: -; j_gene: TRBJ2-3; abundance: -; CDR3aa: CASSPLALNTDTQYF; CDR3nt: TGTGCCAGCAGCCCACTGGCACTGAACACAGATACGCAGTATTTT
v_gene: TRBV4-1; d_gene: -; j_gene: TRBJ1-1; abundance: -; CDR3aa: CASSQPTLNTEAFF; CDR3nt: TGCGCCAGCAGCCAGCCGACACTGAACACTGAAGCTTTCTTT
v_gene: TRBV18; d_gene: -; j_gene: TRBJ2-7; abundance: -; CDR3aa: CASSPRTEYYEQYF; CDR3nt: TGTGCCAGCTCACCTAGGACAGAATACTACGAGCAGTACTTC
v_gene: TRBV28; d_gene: TRBD1; j_gene: TRBJ2-7; abundance: -; CDR3aa: CASRTGGSSYEQYF; CDR3nt: TGTGCCAGCAGGACAGGGGGTTCCTCCTACGAGCAGTACTTC
v_gene: TRBV29-1; d_gene: TRBD2; j_gene: TRBJ2-7; abundance: -; CDR3aa: CSVVRAGDYEQYF; CDR3nt: TGCAGCGTTGTTCGAGCGGGGGACTACGAGCAGTACTTC
v_gene: TRBV5-5; d_gene: -; j_gene: TRBJ2-7; abundance: -; CDR3aa: CASSFDLSYEQYF; CDR3nt: TGTGCCAGCAGCTTCGACCTCTCCTACGAGCAGTACTTC
v_gene: TRBV19; d_gene: TRBD2; j_gene: TRBJ2-2; abundance: -; CDR3aa: CASTGTSNGELFF; CDR3nt: TGTGCCAGTACCGGGACTAGCAACGGGGAGCTGTTTTTT
v_gene: TRBV13; d_gene: -; j_gene: TRBJ2-2; abundance: -; CDR3aa: CASSSWTFTNTGELFF; CDR3nt: TGTGCCAGCAGCTCCTGGACATTCACTAACACCGGGGAGCTGTTTTTT
v_gene: TRBV30; d_gene: TRBD1; j_gene: TRBJ1-2; abundance: -; CDR3aa: CAVRDRDYWEGGYTF; CDR3nt: TGTGCCGTACGGGACAGGGATTATTGGGAAGGTGGCTACACCTTC
v_gene: TRBV6-5; d_gene: TRBD1; j_gene: TRBJ2-1; abundance: once; CDR3aa: CASSYRGLAYNEQFF; CDR3nt: TGTGCCAGCAGTTACAGGGGGCTAGCTTACAATGAGCAGTTCTTC
v_gene: TRBV9; d_gene: -; j_gene: TRBJ2-2; abundance: -; CDR3aa: CASSHDWGALNTGELFF; CDR3nt: TGTGCCAGCAGCCATGACTGGGGGGCACTGAACACCGGGGAGCTGTTTTTT
v_gene: TRBV2; d_gene: -; j_gene: TRBJ2-7; abundance: -; CDR3aa: CASGGTVPYEQYF; CDR3nt: TGTGCCAGCGGCGGGACTGTTCCCTACGAGCAGTACTTC
v_gene: TRBV6-6; d_gene: -; j_gene: TRBJ1-2; abundance: -; CDR3aa: CASSYTNAGHGYTF; CDR3nt: TGTGCCAGCAGTTACACGAATGCAGGGCATGGCTACACCTTC
v_gene: TRBV18; d_gene: -; j_gene: TRBJ2-7; abundance: -; CDR3aa: CASSSTSSYEQYF; CDR3nt: TGTGCCAGCTCATCGACAAGCTCCTACGAGCAGTACTTC
v_gene: TRBV7-9; d_gene: -; j_gene: TRBJ1-4; abundance: -; CDR3aa: CASSGTASNEKLFF; CDR3nt: TGTGCCAGCAGCGGAACAGCAAGTAATGAAAAACTGTTTTTT
v_gene: TRBV5-1; d_gene: TRBD2; j_gene: TRBJ2-1; abundance: -; CDR3aa: CASSSIAGSYYNEQFF; CDR3nt: TGCGCCAGCAGCTCTATAGCGGGGTCCTACTACAATGAGCAGTTCTTC
v_gene: TRBV4-3; d_gene: -; j_gene: TRBJ2-7; abundance: -; CDR3aa: CASSPYQGPLDEQYF; CDR3nt: TGCGCCAGCAGCCCCTATCAGGGTCCTCTGGACGAGCAGTACTTC
v_gene: TRBV6-5; d_gene: -; j_gene: TRBJ2-7; abundance: -; CDR3aa: CASSYGQGGYEQYF; CDR3nt: TGTGCCAGCAGTTACGGGCAGGGGGGTTACGAGCAGTACTTC
v_gene: TRBV28; d_gene: TRBD1; j_gene: TRBJ2-5; abundance: -; CDR3aa: CASNHGQGWETQYF; CDR3nt: TGTGCCAGCAACCACGGACAGGGGTGGGAGACCCAGTACTTC
v_gene: TRBV5-6; d_gene: TRBD1; j_gene: TRBJ2-1; abundance: -; CDR3aa: CASSLKEGARQFF; CDR3nt: TGTGCCAGCAGCTTGAAAGAGGGGGCTCGGCAGTTCTTC
v_gene: TRBV6-1; d_gene: -; j_gene: TRBJ2-7; abundance: -; CDR3aa: CASSLGTLGDEQYF; CDR3nt: TGTGCCAGCAGTTTAGGGACCCTCGGAGACGAGCAGTACTTC
v_gene: TRBV6-5; d_gene: TRBD1; j_gene: TRBJ2-7; abundance: -; CDR3aa: CASSYSLTGFPDEQYF; CDR3nt: TGTGCCAGCAGTTACTCCCTGACAGGGTTCCCGGACGAGCAGTACTTC
v_gene: TRBV4-1; d_gene: TRBD1; j_gene: TRBJ1-1; abundance: -; CDR3aa: CASSHAKGALTEAFF; CDR3nt: TGCGCCAGCAGCCACGCCAAGGGGGCCCTCACTGAAGCTTTCTTT
v_gene: TRBV7-2; d_gene: TRBD2; j_gene: TRBJ2-1; abundance: -; CDR3aa: CASSPRTGGRDEQFF; CDR3nt: TGTGCCAGCAGCCCAAGGACGGGGGGAAGGGATGAGCAGTTCTTC
v_gene: TRBV30; d_gene: -; j_gene: TRBJ2-5; abundance: -; CDR3aa: CAWTPAATGETQYF; CDR3nt: TGTGCCTGGACACCAGCGGCGACGGGAGAGACCCAGTACTTC
v_gene: TRBV4-1; d_gene: -; j_gene: TRBJ1-1; abundance: -; CDR3aa: CASSLPTVSHTEAFF; CDR3nt: TGCGCCAGCAGCCTTCCGACAGTGTCGCACACTGAAGCTTTCTTT
v_gene: TRBV7-9; d_gene: -; j_gene: TRBJ1-2; abundance: -; CDR3aa: CASSLGAYGYTF; CDR3nt: TGTGCCAGCAGCTTGGGGGCCTATGGCTACACCTTC
v_gene: TRBV7-7; d_gene: TRBD2; j_gene: TRBJ2-1; abundance: -; CDR3aa: CASSPDREGRFNEQFF; CDR3nt: TGTGCTAGCAGTCCGGACCGGGAGGGCCGATTCAATGAGCAGTTCTTC
v_gene: TRBV7-9; d_gene: -; j_gene: TRBJ2-7; abundance: -; CDR3aa: CASSLGGPSEQYF; CDR3nt: TGTGCCAGCAGCTTAGGAGGTCCCTCCGAGCAGTACTTC
v_gene: TRBV11-2; d_gene: TRBD2; j_gene: TRBJ2-7; abundance: -; CDR3aa: CATLPGTSGASYEQYF; CDR3nt: TGTGCCACCCTCCCGGGGACTAGCGGGGCTTCCTACGAGCAGTACTTC
v_gene: TRBV7-3; d_gene: -; j_gene: TRBJ1-3; abundance: -; CDR3aa: CASSCSSTADSGNTIYF; CDR3nt: TGTGCCAGCAGCTGCTCGTCGACAGCCGACTCTGGAAACACCATATATTTT